This TCR beta chain was recorded in a study of cytomegalovirus exposure and HLA in healthy donors. Germline CDR1 and CDR2: MGHRA and YSYEKL. Trimming stripped 0 bases from V and 8 bases from J, with 11 bases between. The CDR3 consists of 15 residues. The donors were members of the roughly 120-subject validation cohort (separate from the approximately 670-subject first cohort). Study-level findings and limits: According to a later analysis, TCR clusters from the first cohort tended to co-occur in the 110 or so validation repertoires. Researchers catalogued roughly 170 TCR beta chains as cytomegalovirus-associated.

This table comes from immunoSEQ multiplex PCR, and its TCRdb copy is limited to in-frame clones, with some not included. The sample includes 300,000 to 450,000 clones, 70% to 90% of them seen just once. Regarding this clone: The antigen is not known.

The V call is TRBV4-1, the J call TRBJ1-6, with D perhaps matching TRBD1 (5 bases). The sequence derives from a woman between 18 and 29 years old in good health and CMV-seronegative. What was sequenced was PBMCs. This CDR3 is CASSQDQGTDSPLHF. The CDR3 region has the DNA TGCGCCAGCAGCCAAGACCAGGGTACAGATTCACCCCTCCACTTT.